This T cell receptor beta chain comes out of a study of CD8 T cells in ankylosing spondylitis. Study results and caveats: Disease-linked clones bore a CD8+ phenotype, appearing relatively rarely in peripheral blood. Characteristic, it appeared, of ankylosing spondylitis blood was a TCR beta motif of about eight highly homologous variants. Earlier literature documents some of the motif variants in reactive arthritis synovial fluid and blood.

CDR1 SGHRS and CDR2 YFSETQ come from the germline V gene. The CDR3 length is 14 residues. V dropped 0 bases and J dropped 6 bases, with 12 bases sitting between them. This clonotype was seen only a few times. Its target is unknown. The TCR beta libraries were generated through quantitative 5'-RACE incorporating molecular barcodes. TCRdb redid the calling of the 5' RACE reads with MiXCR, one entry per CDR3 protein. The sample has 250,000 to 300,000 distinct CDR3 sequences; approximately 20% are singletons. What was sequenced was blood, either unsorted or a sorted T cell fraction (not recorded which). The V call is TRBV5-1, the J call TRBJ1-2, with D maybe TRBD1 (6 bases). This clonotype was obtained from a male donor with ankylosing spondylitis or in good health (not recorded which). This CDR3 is CASSLGDGGHGYTF. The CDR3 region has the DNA TGCGCCAGCAGCTTGGGGGACGGGGGCCATGGCTACACCTTC.